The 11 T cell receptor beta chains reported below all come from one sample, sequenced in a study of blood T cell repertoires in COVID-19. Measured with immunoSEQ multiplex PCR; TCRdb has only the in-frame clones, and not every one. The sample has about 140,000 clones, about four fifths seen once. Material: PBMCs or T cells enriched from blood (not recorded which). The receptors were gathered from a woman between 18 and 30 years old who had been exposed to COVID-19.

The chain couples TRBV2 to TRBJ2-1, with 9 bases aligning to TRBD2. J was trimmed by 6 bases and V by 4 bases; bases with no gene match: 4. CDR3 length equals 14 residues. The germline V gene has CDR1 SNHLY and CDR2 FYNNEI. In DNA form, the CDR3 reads TGTGCCAGCAGTGTTCTAGCGGGATCCAATGAGCAGTTCTTC. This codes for CASSVLAGSNEQFF.

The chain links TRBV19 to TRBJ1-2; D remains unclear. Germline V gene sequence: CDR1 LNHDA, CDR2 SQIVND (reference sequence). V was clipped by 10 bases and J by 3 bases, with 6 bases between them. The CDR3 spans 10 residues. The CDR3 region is CATLHYGYTF. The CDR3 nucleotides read TGTGCCACCCTCCACTATGGCTACACCTTC.

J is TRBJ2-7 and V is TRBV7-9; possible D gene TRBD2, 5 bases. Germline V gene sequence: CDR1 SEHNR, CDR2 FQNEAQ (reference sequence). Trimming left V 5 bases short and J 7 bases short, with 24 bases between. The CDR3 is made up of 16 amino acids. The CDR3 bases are TGTGCCAGCAGCCCTGCTCGAAGCGGAGCTCCCGGGGAGCAGTACTTC. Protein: CASSPARSGAPGEQYF.

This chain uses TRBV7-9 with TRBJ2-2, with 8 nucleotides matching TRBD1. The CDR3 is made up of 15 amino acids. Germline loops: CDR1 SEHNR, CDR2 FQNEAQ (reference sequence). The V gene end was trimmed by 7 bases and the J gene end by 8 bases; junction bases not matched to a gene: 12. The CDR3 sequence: CASISLGRGQGELFF. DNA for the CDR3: TGTGCCAGCATCTCTCTGGGCAGGGGGCAAGGGGAGCTGTTTTTT.

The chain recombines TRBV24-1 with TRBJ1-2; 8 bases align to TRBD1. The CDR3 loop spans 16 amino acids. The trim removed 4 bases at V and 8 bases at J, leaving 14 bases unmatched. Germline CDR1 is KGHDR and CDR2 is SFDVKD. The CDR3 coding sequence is TGTGCCACCAGTGAACCGAGCGGACAGGGAATCGGCGGCTACACCTTC. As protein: CATSEPSGQGIGGYTF.

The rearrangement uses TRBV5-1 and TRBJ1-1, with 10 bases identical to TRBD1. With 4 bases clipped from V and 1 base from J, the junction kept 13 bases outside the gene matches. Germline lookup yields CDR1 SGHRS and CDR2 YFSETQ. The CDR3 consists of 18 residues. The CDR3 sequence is CASSGGDRGIFGNTEAFF. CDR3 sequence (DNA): TGCGCCAGCAGCGGGGGGGACAGGGGAATTTTTGGGAACACTGAAGCTTTCTTT.

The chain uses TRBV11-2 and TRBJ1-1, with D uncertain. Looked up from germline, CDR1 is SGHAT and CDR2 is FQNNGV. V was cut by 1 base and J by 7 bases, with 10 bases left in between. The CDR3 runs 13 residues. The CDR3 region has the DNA TGTGCCAGCAGCTTAGGCCAGAATCTTGAAGCTTTCTTT. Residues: CASSLGQNLEAFF.

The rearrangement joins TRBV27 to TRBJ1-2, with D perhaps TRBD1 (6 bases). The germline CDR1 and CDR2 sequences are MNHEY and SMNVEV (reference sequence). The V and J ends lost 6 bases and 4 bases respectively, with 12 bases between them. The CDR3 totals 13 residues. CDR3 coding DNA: TGTGCCAGCAGCCCCCAGGGGATCTATGGCTACACCTTC. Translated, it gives CASSPQGIYGYTF.

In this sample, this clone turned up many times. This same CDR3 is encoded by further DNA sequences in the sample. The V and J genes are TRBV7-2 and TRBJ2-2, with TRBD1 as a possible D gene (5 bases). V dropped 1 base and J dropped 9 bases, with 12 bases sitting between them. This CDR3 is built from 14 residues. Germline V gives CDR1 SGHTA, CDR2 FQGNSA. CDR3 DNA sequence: TGTGCCAGCAGCTTAGGGCAGGGAATGCGGGAGCTGTTTTTT. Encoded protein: CASSLGQGMRELFF.

CDR3 in amino acids: CASSIVLGEGAYEQYF. DNA of the CDR3: TGTGCCAGTAGTATCGTATTAGGGGAGGGGGCCTACGAGCAGTACTTC. This sequence joins TRBV19 and TRBJ2-7; TRBD2 might be the D (7 bases). CDR1 and CDR2 (germline): LNHDA, SQIVND (reference sequence). Trimming left V 3 bases short and J 2 bases short, with 17 bases between. The CDR3 has 16 amino acids.

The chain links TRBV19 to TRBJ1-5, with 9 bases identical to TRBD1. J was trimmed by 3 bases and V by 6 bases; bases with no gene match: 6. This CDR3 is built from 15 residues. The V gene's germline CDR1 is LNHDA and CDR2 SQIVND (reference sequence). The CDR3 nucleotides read TGTGCCAGTAGCCCGGACAGGGGAAACAATCAGCCCCAGCATTTT. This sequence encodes CASSPDRGNNQPQHF.